The TCR beta chain described here comes from a study of cytomegalovirus exposure and HLA in healthy donors (dated by TCRdb to the late 2010s). Describing the broader study: An earlier analysis of roughly 630 of the donors reported about 250 Gb of sequence data and roughly 100 million unique TCR beta sequences from 150 million to 200 million T cells. Roughly 300 gigabases of sequencing data and 75 million to 85 million unique TCR sequences made up an early release that covered nearly 650 HLA-typed donors. Of the 300 to 500 genotyped donors, approximately 81% were placed in the genetic ancestry cluster associated with self-reported Caucasian donors. The study aimed to test whether signatures of past pathogen exposure could be identified by cataloging public T cell receptors. The T cell repertoires of around 670 subjects were profiled by immunosequencing and related to cytomegalovirus serostatus. Along with the approximately 670-subject first cohort, a separate validation cohort of over 90 different subjects was used. The study combined high-throughput TCR immunosequencing, statistical association of individual TCRs with disease status, and machine learning to predict cytomegalovirus infection status. To study patterns of TCR occurrence, a later analysis re-analyzed previously published TCR beta repertoires from 550 to 800 donors and added high-resolution HLA genotyping. Rather than drawing on any new phenotypic data, the later analysis identified candidate immune exposures from TCR beta sequences and the way those sequences occurred across donors. An earlier analysis of approximately 630 of the donors applied high-throughput TCR beta sequencing to assess whether each TCR beta V gene segment acted as functional or pseudogenic. Alongside the repertoire data, information on donor age, sex, ethnicity and CMV serostatus was compiled. Genome-wide SNP genotypes for about three fifths of the 666 donors were used in a later genetic analysis, which treated that subset as a discovery cohort. All discovery cohort repertoires had been generated using a single sequencing platform. Class I and class II HLA loci were covered by the typing at four-digit resolution. The number of typed donors differed by locus: 629-630 for A, B, C, DRB1 and DQB1; 500 to 550 for DQA1; 606 for DPA1; and some 470 for DPB1. Because of strong linkage in the cohort, roughly five DR-DQ haplotypes were treated as single units for association and clustering. On average, roughly 240,000 unique TCR beta nucleotide sequences were sequenced per donor among 398 genotyped donors of the cohort, with about 19% of those sequences being non-productive.

The investigation overall reported the following: Roughly uniform sequencing depth across donors was assumed in presence/absence analyses, although this assumption may not hold. An earlier analysis of several hundred of the donors showed that most TCR beta V segments appeared in productive rearrangements either about 87% or about 30% of the time, which broadly matched IMGT annotations. In a later analysis, around 15,000 TCR beta sequences were associated with specific HLA alleles at a false discovery rate of 0.05. In a later analysis, the rate of TCR association differed among HLA loci, with DRB1 alleles having the most associated TCRs and HLA-C alleles having the fewest. Across donors, most TCR sequences were observed very rarely, whereas some public TCRs were present in many individuals. A cluster of highly shared sequence variants was judged likely to be a technical artifact of the sequencing pipeline. According to the authors, the approach could potentially be generalized to other disease states and immunological phenotypes. The classifier was reported to diagnose cytomegalovirus status with high specificity and sensitivity in both the original and validation cohorts. In the study, around 150 TCR beta chains were listed as associated with cytomegalovirus. According to a later analysis, parvovirus B19, influenza, CMV and Epstein-Barr virus appeared linked to several top co-occurrence clusters. When HLA alleles, especially DR and DQ, strongly co-occurred, attributing TCR associations to individual alleles was difficult. For the cohort, immune exposure information was limited to CMV serostatus. A later analysis found that most CMV-associated TCR beta chains appeared HLA-restricted, with HLA associations seemingly driven largely by CMV exposure. Because counts were too low, more than 15 rarely observed V segments, including chromosome 9 orphons, were excluded from the earlier analysis of 587 of the donors. Three of the identified cytomegalovirus-associated TCR beta chains were confirmed in vitro to be specific for cytomegalovirus antigens. A later analysis found that HLA-associated TCR beta chains were more clonally expanded and had lower generation probabilities than equally common non-associated chains. Correlated functional status among segregating V segments might be attributable to linkage disequilibrium, but an unknown experimental factor could not be ruled out. A later genetic analysis associated a missense DCLRE1C variant with V-gene and J-gene trimming of TCR beta chains, and an independent cohort replicated the association. A further reported finding was that TCR beta sequences accurately predicted the HLA-A and HLA-B alleles for most subjects in the first cohort. HLA typing was unavailable for some donors at each locus, so association tests used only the typed subset. In a later genetic analysis, fewer N-insertions in productive TCRs were reported among donors in an Asian-associated ancestry cluster than the approximately 710-donor mean. Only TCR beta chains were sequenced in this cohort, and the absence of alpha or paired-chain data limited detectable features.

Remarks on this clone: What antigen it recognizes has not been identified. It has no much larger one-base neighbor in the sample; base qualities were not kept.

The cohort consisted of 650 to 850 healthy bone marrow donors. At the time of sampling, every cohort member was nominally healthy, though immune exposures that went unrecorded were likely present. The donor was CMV seronegative and was included in the group of a few hundred seronegative cohort members. A peripheral blood sample was provided by each donor, and peripheral blood mononuclear cells were used for TCR beta sequencing. Genomic DNA was extracted from the blood cell samples with the Qiagen DNeasy Blood Extraction Kit. Receptor libraries were prepared by the immunoSEQ multiplex PCR assay. A mixture of 60 forward primers for TCR Vbeta segments and 13 reverse primers for TCR Jbeta segments was used in the multiplex PCR. The CDR3 region of rearranged TCR beta genes was amplified from genomic DNA by a multiplex PCR assay. The Illumina HiSeq System was used to sequence the amplified TCR beta libraries as 87-base-pair reads. As for the authors' bioinformatics: A later analysis counted about 80 million unique TCR beta chains across the 550 to 800 repertoires, and 9.5 million to 11 million of these chains were shared by at least two donors. A nearest-neighbor algorithm error-corrected the raw reads and collapsed the reads into unique sequences, merging closely related sequences to remove PCR and sequencing errors. CDR3 sequences were aligned to IMGT reference sequences to assign V, D and J gene segments. Each retained sequence needed at least a six-nucleotide match to both a V gene segment and a J gene segment. Rearrangements were called productive when the CDR3 lacked stop codons and stayed in frame with V and J; all others were non-productive. Following IMGT convention, CDR3 was defined as the stretch from the second conserved V-encoded cysteine up to the conserved J-encoded phenylalanine. In an earlier analysis of more than 550 of the donors, sequences lacking an unambiguous match to a single V gene segment were excluded. An earlier analysis of 450 to 650 of the donors called V segments functional above 56.7% productive rearrangements and segregating when the between-donor standard deviation exceeded 5%. A statistical classification framework was developed to diagnose cytomegalovirus status using the catalog of TCR beta chain sequences. In a later analysis, V and J genes were assigned by comparing TCR nucleotide sequences against IMGT/GENE-DB human TR gene sequences. Using the TCRdist pipeline, a later analysis assigned CDR3 sequences along with most-parsimonious VDJ recombination scenarios. In a later analysis, each TCR beta chain was defined by its CDR3 amino acid sequence together with its V-gene family, and reads without a unique V-gene family were excluded. A later analysis removed 592 highly shared, low-generation-probability nucleotide sequences to deal with suspected cross-contamination and a sequencing artifact. In a later analysis, a clonal expansion index was calculated for each public chain from normalized within-repertoire ranks of inferred template counts. In a later analysis, generation probabilities were computed using a VDJ recombination model fitted to out-of-frame rearrangements, and the results were checked against IGoR. Hypergeometric tests were used in a later analysis to score TCR-TCR, TCR-HLA and TCR-CMV co-occurrence, with a repertoire-size bias correction applied to the TCR pairs. In a later analysis, false discovery rates were estimated by permuting HLA or CMV assignments 20 times. A later analysis grouped co-occurring TCRs with DBSCAN, adding TCRdist sequence similarity when clustering within HLA-allele-positive subsets. For co-occurrence clustering, repertoires with fewer than 30,000 or more than 120,000 public chains were excluded, along with 4 to 6 repertoires with anomalous nucleotide sharing. Here the immuneACCESS table is served through TCRdb, limited to in-frame sequences with V and J called. Missing clones are a known gap in these copies; in checked studies unresolved V genes cover under half, and the rest lacks a known reason. V, J and clone size are taken as reported in that table, and D and trimming were inferred from the DNA itself. The sample contains about 130,000 clones, around 80% of them found a single time. The leading ten clones occupy approximately 1.2% of the sample.

Sample: PBMCs. The TCR sequence derives from a female donor in good health and CMV-seronegative.

The CDR3 corresponds to CASSSEDQPQHF. The nucleotide sequence reads TGTGCCAGCAGTTCCGAGGATCAGCCCCAGCATTTT. Rearrangement joined TRBV28 to TRBJ1-5; no D gene call is confident. From the cysteine up to the phenylalanine, the CDR3 has a length of 12 residues. The DNA shown is the 36-base CDR3, in frame from base 1. V lost 4 bases and J lost 5 bases; the stretch between them is 6 bases long. The germline V gene provides CDR1 MDHEN and CDR2 SYDVKM.